This paragraph reports one T cell receptor beta chain. V shed 5 bases and J 7 bases; nucleotides not matched to a gene: 9. Germline-derived CDR1 and CDR2 are SQVTM and ANQGSEA. The CDR3 sequence is 14 residues long. These data belong to a study of blood T cell repertoires in COVID-19. In the study overall: Acute and convalescent COVID-19 specimens originated in the United States, Italy and Spain.

The assay was immunoSEQ multiplex PCR, and TCRdb's table has in-frame clones only and misses some. The sample consists of tens of thousands of clones, about nine tenths of them appearing once. The chain links TRBV29-1 to TRBJ2-1; the match to TRBD1 covers 9 bases. This clonotype was sampled from a human donor in a cohort sampled during active COVID-19. The sequencing input was peripheral blood. The CDR3 nucleotides read TGCAGCGTTCCACCCCGGGACAGGGAGAATGAGCAGTTCTTC. This codes for CSVPPRDRENEQFF.